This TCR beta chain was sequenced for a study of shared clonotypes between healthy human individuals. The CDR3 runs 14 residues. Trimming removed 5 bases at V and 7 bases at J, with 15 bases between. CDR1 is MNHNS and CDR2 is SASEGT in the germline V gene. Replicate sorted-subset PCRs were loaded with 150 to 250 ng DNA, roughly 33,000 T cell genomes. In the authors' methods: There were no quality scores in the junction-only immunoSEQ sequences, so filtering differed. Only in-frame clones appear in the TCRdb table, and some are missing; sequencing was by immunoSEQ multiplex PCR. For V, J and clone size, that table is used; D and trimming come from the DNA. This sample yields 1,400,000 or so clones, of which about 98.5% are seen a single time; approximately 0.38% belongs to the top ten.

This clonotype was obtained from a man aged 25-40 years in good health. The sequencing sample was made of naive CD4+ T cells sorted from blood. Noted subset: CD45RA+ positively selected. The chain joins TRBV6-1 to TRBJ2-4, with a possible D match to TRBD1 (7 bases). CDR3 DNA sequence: TGTGCCAGCAGTCTTGGACAGGAGGGTAACATTCAGTACTTC. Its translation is CASSLGQEGNIQYF.